This entry concerns a single T cell receptor beta chain. Original handling: Nucleated cell counts were estimated from reference gene primer amplification. Measured with immunoSEQ multiplex PCR; TCRdb has only the in-frame clones, and not every one. Clonal size and the V and J genes are those of that table, whereas D and trimming came from the DNA. Of 150,000 to 200,000 clones in the sample, around 84% were seen once. The record originates from a study of blood T cell repertoires in COVID-19. Background on the study: Specimens from acute and convalescent COVID-19 originated in the United States, Italy and Spain.

Germline V lookup: CDR1 KGHSH, CDR2 LQKENI. The junction had 9 bases not matched to a gene; V was cut back by 6 bases and J by 5 bases. This CDR3 region has 16 residues. The sequenced sample consisted of peripheral blood. The source is a human donor with acute or convalescent COVID-19. The donor label of this sample is uncertain. The chain uses TRBV18 and TRBJ1-4; 10 bases map to TRBD1. The CDR3 loop reads CASSPGTGADNEKLFF. For the CDR3, the DNA is TGTGCCAGCTCCCCTGGGACAGGGGCCGACAATGAAAAACTGTTTTTT.